This is a list of T cell receptor beta chains from one sample in a study of shared clonotypes between healthy human individuals. The data were produced by immunoSEQ multiplex PCR, yet TCRdb's version contains in-frame clones alone and is incomplete. The table has approximately 340,000 clones, 74% seen once. The sample was memory CD4+ T cells sorted from blood. The receptors derive from a young man in good health. Each CDR3 is given with its conserved first and last residue. Fields, in order: clone size, J gene, D gene, V gene, CDR3 DNA, CDR3 protein. The D gene is left open where the match is weak. Some rows mark clone size as missing; the rest say once, few, many or name a class of expanded clone.

few	TRBJ2-1	NA	TRBV18	TGTGCCAGCTCCCCGGAGTCCTACAATGAGCAGTTCTTC	CASSPESYNEQFF
many	TRBJ2-2	NA	TRBV19	TGTGCCAGCCGCCAGAGTGGCGCCGGGGAGCTGTTTTTT	CASRQSGAGELFF
NA	TRBJ2-5	NA	TRBV28	TGTGCCAGCAGCCTAGGAACGGGGTATTACCAAGAGACCCAGTACTTC	CASSLGTGYYQETQYF
NA	TRBJ1-4	TRBD1	TRBV7-9	TGTGCCAGCAGCGTCACAGGGGTCCCTAATGAAAAACTGTTTTTT	CASSVTGVPNEKLFF
NA	TRBJ2-5	TRBD1	TRBV11-2	TGTGCCAGCAGCTTCACAGGGGGCCAAGAGACCCAGTACTTC	CASSFTGGQETQYF
NA	TRBJ1-2	TRBD1	TRBV18	TGTGCCAGCTCACCACGGTTACAGGGGAACGATGGCTACACCTTC	CASSPRLQGNDGYTF
few	TRBJ2-6	NA	TRBV6-1	TGTGCCAGCAGTGAACACCGCTCTGGGGCCAACGTCCTGACTTTC	CASSEHRSGANVLTF
NA	TRBJ2-3	TRBD2	TRBV30	TGTGCCTGGAGTGAAGCGGGAGTGGGAGATACGCAGTATTTT	CAWSEAGVGDTQYF
few	TRBJ1-5	NA	TRBV7-8	TGTGCCAGCAGCTTACAGCGGAGTTATCGACAGCCCCAGCATTTT	CASSLQRSYRQPQHF
NA	TRBJ2-5	NA	TRBV7-2	TGTGCCAGCAGCTTAGGACGCTATCAAGAGACCCAGTACTTC	CASSLGRYQETQYF
few	TRBJ2-3	NA	TRBV19	TGTGCCAGTAGAGCCTACGGCGATACGCAGTATTTT	CASRAYGDTQYF
NA	TRBJ2-7	NA	TRBV28	TGTGCCAGCAGGACGACAGGTCTTTCTCGCTACGAGCAGTACTTC	CASRTTGLSRYEQYF
NA	TRBJ2-2	TRBD1	TRBV9	TGTGCCAGCAGCGGGACAGGCCAGAACACCGGGGAGCTGTTTTTT	CASSGTGQNTGELFF
NA	TRBJ2-5	TRBD1	TRBV28	TGTGCCAGCAGTTCACAAGACAGGGGGCAGGAGACCCAGTACTTC	CASSSQDRGQETQYF
NA	TRBJ2-7	NA	TRBV28	TGTGCCAGCGCAGCGGATACCTACGAGCAGTACTTC	CASAADTYEQYF
few	TRBJ1-3	NA	TRBV28	TGTGCCAGCAGTCTGGGGGGGGTCTCTGGAAACACCATATATTTT	CASSLGGVSGNTIYF
NA	TRBJ1-1	NA	TRBV28	TGTGCCAGCAGGCTGACGGGGGGGGCGCCTGAAGCTTTCTTT	CASRLTGGAPEAFF